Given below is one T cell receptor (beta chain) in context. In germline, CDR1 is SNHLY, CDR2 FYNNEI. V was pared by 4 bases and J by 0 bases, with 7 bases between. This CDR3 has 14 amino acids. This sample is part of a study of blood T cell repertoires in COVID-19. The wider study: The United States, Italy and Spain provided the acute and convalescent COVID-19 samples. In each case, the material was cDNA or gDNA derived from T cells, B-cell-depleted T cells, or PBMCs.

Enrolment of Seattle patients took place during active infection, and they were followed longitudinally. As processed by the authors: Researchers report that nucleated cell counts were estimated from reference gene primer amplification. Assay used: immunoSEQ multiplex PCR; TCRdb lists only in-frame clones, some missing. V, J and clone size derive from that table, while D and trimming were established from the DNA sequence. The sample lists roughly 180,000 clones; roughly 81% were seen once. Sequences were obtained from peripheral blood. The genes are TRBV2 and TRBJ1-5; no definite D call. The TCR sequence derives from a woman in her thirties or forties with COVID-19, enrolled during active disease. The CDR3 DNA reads TGTGCCAGCAGTGTTCGTAATAGCAATCAGCCCCAGCATTTT. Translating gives CASSVRNSNQPQHF.